This T cell receptor (beta chain) was recorded in a study of cytomegalovirus exposure and HLA in healthy donors. Study-level information: The 120 or so validation repertoires used the same platform as the roughly 670 first-cohort repertoires (as reported by a later analysis).

Overall study results and limits: In the 95 to 150 validation repertoires, about 95% of cluster scores exceeded 0, per a later analysis.

A remark on this clone: Its target is not known.

V was pared by 6 bases and J by 5 bases, with 14 bases between. CDR1 SNHLY and CDR2 FYNNEI come from the germline V gene. The CDR3 length is 15 residues. Assay: immunoSEQ multiplex PCR; the TCRdb copy retains only in-frame clones and omits some. This table has more than 95,000 clones, roughly 86% appearing once. Sequenced material: PBMCs. V gene TRBV2 combines with J gene TRBJ1-6; tentatively, D is TRBD1 (5 bases). The TCR originated in a man between 18 and 29 years old in good health and CMV-seronegative. CDR3 DNA: TGTGCCAGCAGCGTCGGGACTGGGAATAATTCACCCCTCCACTTT. Translation: CASSVGTGNNSPLHF.